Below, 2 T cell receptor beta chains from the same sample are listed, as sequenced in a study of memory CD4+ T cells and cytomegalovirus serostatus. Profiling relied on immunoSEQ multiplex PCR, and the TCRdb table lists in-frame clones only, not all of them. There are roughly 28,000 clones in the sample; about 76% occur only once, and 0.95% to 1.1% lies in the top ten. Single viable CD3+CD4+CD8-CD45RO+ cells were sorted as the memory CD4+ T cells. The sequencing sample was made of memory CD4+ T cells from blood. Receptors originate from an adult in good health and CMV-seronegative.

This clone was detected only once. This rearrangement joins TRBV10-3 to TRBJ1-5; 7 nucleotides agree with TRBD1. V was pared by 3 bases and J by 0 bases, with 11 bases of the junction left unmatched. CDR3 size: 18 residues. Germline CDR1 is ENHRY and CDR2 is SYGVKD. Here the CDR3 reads CAISDIAGGIHSNQPQHF. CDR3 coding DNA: TGTGCCATCAGTGACATCGCAGGGGGGATACATAGCAATCAGCCCCAGCATTTT.

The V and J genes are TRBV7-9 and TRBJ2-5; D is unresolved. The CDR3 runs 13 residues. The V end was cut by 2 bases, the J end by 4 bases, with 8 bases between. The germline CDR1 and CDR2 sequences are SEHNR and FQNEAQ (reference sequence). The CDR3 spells CASSLLEGETQYF. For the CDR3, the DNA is TGTGCCAGCAGCTTATTAGAAGGAGAGACCCAGTACTTC.